This passage covers 24 T cell receptor beta chains from one sample sequenced in a study of ipilimumab plus nivolumab after autologous stem cell transplantation. Clones were sequenced by immunoSEQ multiplex PCR, and TCRdb holds only the in-frame ones, with some missing. This sample has more than 20,000 clones, with just over 75% found just once. The sequencing here drew on PBMCs, taken in a trial of ipilimumab plus nivolumab as post-transplant consolidation. Receptors originate from a male donor with diffuse large B-cell lymphoma.

This chain links TRBV13 with TRBJ2-3, with 11 nucleotides matching TRBD2. The CDR3 has 16 residues. The trim removed 5 bases at V and 1 base at J, leaving 5 bases unmatched. The germline V gene has CDR1 PRHDT and CDR2 FYEKMQ (reference sequence). CDR3 sequence reads: CASSPGTSGRTDTQYF. In DNA, the CDR3 is TGTGCCAGCAGCCCGGGGACTAGCGGCCGCACAGATACGCAGTATTTT.

This clone ranks as medium-sized. The CDR3 spells CASSAGQGNYNSPLHF. In DNA form, the CDR3 reads TGTGCCAGCAGCGCCGGACAGGGGAACTATAATTCACCCCTCCACTTT. This chain links TRBV9 with TRBJ1-6; TRBD1 matches 9 bases. Per germline, CDR1 SGDLS and CDR2 YYNGEE. The V and J ends lost 3 bases and 3 bases, in that order; junction bases with no gene match: 4. The CDR3 spans 16 residues. The full variable domain, its missing parts supplied by reference TRBV9 and TRBJ1-6, is DSGVTQTPKHLITATGQRVTLRCSPRSGDLSVYWYQQSLDQGLQFLIQYYNGEERAKGNILERFSAQQFPDLHSELNLSSLELGDSALYFCASSAGQGNYNSPLHFGNGTRLTVT.

This chain connects TRBV30 to TRBJ2-1; 8 nucleotides line up with TRBD2. J lost 2 bases, V lost 2 bases, and 5 bases had no gene match. The CDR3 covers 15 residues. The germline V gene encodes CDR1 GTSNPN and CDR2 SVGIG (reference sequence). The chain's CDR3 is CAWSNKGLAYNEQFF. The DNA for the CDR3 is TGTGCCTGGAGTAACAAGGGACTAGCCTACAATGAGCAGTTCTTC.

The chain carries TRBV7-8 and TRBJ2-7, with unresolved D. Germline CDR1 SGHVS, CDR2 FQNEAQ. The CDR3 is 12 residues long. The V gene lost 2 bases and the J gene lost 3 bases, with 5 bases spanning the gap. The CDR3 sequence is CASSLNSYEQYF. For the CDR3, the DNA is TGTGCCAGCAGCTTAAACAGCTACGAGCAGTACTTC.

The chain links TRBV30 to TRBJ1-4, with D unclear. CDR3 length equals 15 residues. The germline V gene encodes CDR1 GTSNPN and CDR2 SVGIG (reference sequence). V was clipped by 3 bases and J by 2 bases, with 13 bases between them. Here the CDR3 reads CAWSHPTLTNEKLFF. In DNA, the CDR3 is TGTGCCTGGAGCCATCCGACACTGACTAATGAAAAACTGTTTTTT.

This chain links TRBV6-1 with TRBJ2-7; tentative D call: TRBD2 (6 bases). Germline V gives CDR1 MNHNS, CDR2 SASEGT. CDR3 size: 15 residues. Trimming took 11 bases from V and 2 from J, leaving 22 bases between them. CDR3: CAAGARRGPTYEQYF. CDR3 coding DNA: TGTGCCGCGGGCGCAAGGCGGGGCCCTACCTACGAGCAGTACTTC.

This clone was seen once. This rearrangement joins TRBV2 to TRBJ2-5; 9 bases line up with TRBD1. The J segment lost 3 bases and the V segment lost 11 bases, leaving 7 bases of the junction unmatched. Germline V gives CDR1 SNHLY, CDR2 FYNNEI. The CDR3 totals 13 residues. The CDR3 is CAGSGTGKETQYF. CDR3 coding DNA: TGTGCCGGGTCTGGGACAGGGAAAGAGACCCAGTACTTC.

The chain uses TRBV11-2 and TRBJ2-5, with TRBD2 identical over 12 bases. V was pared by 4 bases and J by 5 bases, with 5 bases of the junction left unmatched. Looked up from germline, CDR1 is SGHAT and CDR2 is FQNNGV. This CDR3 has 15 residues. The chain's CDR3 is CASSSSGGEWETQYF. In DNA, the CDR3 is TGTGCCAGCAGCTCTAGCGGGGGGGAATGGGAGACCCAGTACTTC.

V and J are TRBV4-1 and TRBJ1-1; D is unresolved. Trimming removed 1 base at V and 3 bases at J, with 6 bases between. Germline assignment: CDR1 MGHRA and CDR2 YSYEKL. The CDR3 runs 13 residues. CDR3 region: CASSQVGDTEAFF. In DNA form, the CDR3 reads TGCGCCAGCAGCCAAGTAGGTGACACTGAAGCTTTCTTT.

This rearrangement joins TRBV28 to TRBJ2-5; possible D gene TRBD1, 6 bases. Germline V gives CDR1 MDHEN, CDR2 SYDVKM. Trimming took off 7 bases at V and 5 bases at J, with 23 bases between the two ends. The CDR3 contains 16 residues. CDR3 DNA sequence: TGTGCCAGCAAAGCCCGCACAGGGCTGTCCGAGGAGACCCAGTACTTC. Amino acids: CASKARTGLSEETQYF.

The CDR3 loop is CASSLASGGGRGDTQYF. Written as DNA, the CDR3 is TGTGCCAGCAGCTTAGCGTCAGGGGGGGGCCGGGGAGATACGCAGTATTTT. The chain is built from TRBV7-6 and TRBJ2-3; D might be TRBD1 or TRBD2, each matching 7 bases. V lost 0 bases and J 5 bases, leaving 18 bases between the germline ends. The CDR3 loop spans 17 amino acids. CDR1 and CDR2 (germline): SGHVS, FNYEAQ. The full variable domain, in which reference TRBV7-6 and TRBJ2-3 provide the parts outside the CDR3, is GAGVSQSPRYKVTKRGQDVALRCDPISGHVSLYWYRQALGQGPEFLTYFNYEAQQDKSGLPNDRFSAERPEGSISTLTIQRTEQRDSAMYRCASSLASGGGRGDTQYFGPGTRLTVL.

The chain uses TRBV5-6 and TRBJ1-1; 10 bases are shared with TRBD1. The V and J ends lost 5 bases and 5 bases, in that order; junction bases with no gene match: 6. The CDR3 covers 14 residues. Germline CDR1 is SGHDT and CDR2 is YYEEEE. The chain's CDR3 is CASRGQGLWTEAFF. The CDR3 coding sequence is TGTGCCAGCAGGGGACAGGGGTTGTGGACTGAAGCTTTCTTT.

The chain carries TRBV7-8 and TRBJ1-4, with D possibly being TRBD1 (5 bases). The CDR3 spans 15 residues. V was cut by 0 bases and J by 8 bases, with 13 bases left in between. CDR1 is SGHVS, CDR2 FQNEAQ, per germline. This CDR3 is CASSLALGVREKLFF. CDR3 sequence (DNA): TGTGCCAGCAGCTTAGCGTTAGGGGTGAGGGAAAAACTGTTTTTT.

The genes are TRBV28 and TRBJ1-5; 10 nucleotides align to TRBD1. This CDR3 comprises 17 residues. J was trimmed by 1 base and V by 6 bases; bases with no gene match: 9. From germline, CDR1 is MDHEN and CDR2 SYDVKM. CDR3 sequence (DNA): TGTGCCAGCAGGGGCCGACAGGGGGCACGGAGCAATCAGCCCCAGCATTTT. This sequence encodes CASRGRQGARSNQPQHF.

The chain has TRBV5-6 and TRBJ1-1, with D perhaps matching TRBD1 (5 bases). CDR3 length: 15 residues. Per germline, CDR1 SGHDT and CDR2 YYEEEE. Trimming removed 1 base at V and 4 bases at J, with 14 bases between. CDR3 bases: TGTGCCAGCAGCTTGATCGGGCAGGGAGGCACTGAAGCTTTCTTT. Amino acids: CASSLIGQGGTEAFF.

The J gene is TRBJ2-2, the V gene TRBV7-9; no firm D call. The CDR3 runs 14 residues. The germline V gene encodes CDR1 SEHNR and CDR2 FQNEAQ (reference sequence). Deletions cut 4 bases from V and 0 bases from J, with 6 bases between. The CDR3 loop reads CASSSQPNTGELFF. The DNA for the CDR3 is TGTGCCAGCAGCTCACAGCCGAACACCGGGGAGCTGTTTTTT.

The J gene is TRBJ1-5, the V gene TRBV30; D unresolved. V lost 5 bases and J lost 7, with 9 bases in between. The germline V gene has CDR1 GTSNPN and CDR2 SVGIG (reference sequence). CDR3 length: 11 residues. DNA for the CDR3: TGTGCCTGGGTAGTCTGGCAGCCCCAGCATTTT. Translated: CAWVVWQPQHF. Full variable domain (remainder filled in from reference TRBV30 and TRBJ1-5): SQTIHQWPATLVQPVGSPLSLECTVEGTSNPNLYWYRQAAGRGLQLLFYSVGIGQISSEVPQNLSASRPQDRQFILSSKKLLLSDSGFYLCAWVVWQPQHFGDGTRLSIL.

The chain couples TRBV5-1 to TRBJ2-1, with 16 bases lining up with TRBD2. V lost 4 bases to trimming and J lost 1 base; unmatched junction nucleotides: 14. CDR1 is SGHRS, CDR2 YFSETQ, per germline. The CDR3 consists of 21 residues. This chain's CDR3 is CASSKPPGLAGGKESYNEQFF. The CDR3 DNA reads as TGCGCCAGCAGCAAGCCACCGGGACTAGCGGGGGGGAAAGAGTCCTACAATGAGCAGTTCTTC.

The chain joins TRBV7-3 to TRBJ2-2; D is uncertain. The germline V and J ends were trimmed by 0 bases and 7 bases, with 6 bases remaining between them. The CDR3 covers 13 residues. Germline V gene sequence: CDR1 SGHTA, CDR2 FQGTGA. CDR3 DNA sequence: TGTGCCAGCAGCTTAACGGGTGACGGGGAGCTGTTTTTT. Translated, it gives CASSLTGDGELFF.

This clone was picked up a small number of times. The rearrangement joins TRBV2 to TRBJ1-1, with D uncertain. Germline CDR1 reads SNHLY; CDR2 reads FYNNEI. The CDR3 has 11 amino acids. Trimming took 0 bases from V and 9 from J, leaving 5 bases between them. CDR3 nucleotide sequence: TGTGCCAGCAGTGAAGCGGTAAAAGCTTTCTTT. Its protein product is CASSEAVKAFF.

V and J are TRBV7-6 and TRBJ2-2, with D unresolved. V was trimmed by 1 base and J by 3 bases, leaving 3 bases between them. In germline, CDR1 is SGHVS, CDR2 FNYEAQ. The CDR3 covers 13 residues. CDR3 bases: TGTGCCAGCAGCTTAGGATACACCGGGGAGCTGTTTTTT. This encodes CASSLGYTGELFF.

The V and J genes are TRBV5-1 and TRBJ2-1; 12 nucleotides agree with TRBD2. The CDR3 totals 15 residues. V gave up 4 bases and J gave up 7 bases; unmatched junction bases: 6. Germline CDR1 and CDR2: SGHRS and YFSETQ. The CDR3, as DNA: TGCGCCAGCAGCCCGACTAGCGGGGGATATAATGAGCAGTTCTTC. Its translation is CASSPTSGGYNEQFF.

The chain carries TRBV10-3 and TRBJ1-1; D unresolved. The germline V gene encodes CDR1 ENHRY and CDR2 SYGVKD. CDR3 length: 12 amino acids. V was trimmed by 5 bases and J by 8 bases, leaving 12 bases between them. CDR3 protein: CAISSAGPEAFF. CDR3 coding DNA: TGTGCCATCAGTTCTGCCGGACCAGAAGCTTTCTTT.

V gene TRBV27 combines with J gene TRBJ1-4; 9 positions agree with TRBD1. Germline CDR1 and CDR2: MNHEY and SMNVEV (reference sequence). V dropped 6 bases and J dropped 8; count of bases not matched to a gene: 10. CDR3 size: 15 residues. The CDR3 DNA follows: TGTGCCAGCAGAGGGTCGGGACAGGGAGAAGAAAAACTGTTTTTT. Translated: CASRGSGQGEEKLFF.